One and the same sample provided the 5 T cell receptor beta chains below, sequenced in a study of T cells in localized non-small cell lung cancer. The data were produced by immunoSEQ multiplex PCR, yet TCRdb's version contains in-frame clones alone and is incomplete. The sample carries about 59,000 clones, about 89% recorded once. The sequencing here drew on peripheral blood, taken before any cancer treatment. The origin of the receptors is a man aged 40-75 years with stage I lung adenocarcinoma.

Only a few counts were recorded for this clone. J is TRBJ2-1 and V is TRBV9, with D maybe TRBD2 (6 bases). Germline V gene lookup returns CDR1 SGDLS and CDR2 YYNGEE. This CDR3 comprises 14 residues. The V end lost 4 bases, the J end lost 8 bases, and 16 bases lay between the germline ends. The CDR3 nucleotides read TGTGCCAGCAGCTACCGACTGGAGGGCTATGAGCAGTTCTTC. Translated: CASSYRLEGYEQFF.

The V and J genes are TRBV13 and TRBJ1-1, with a possible D match to TRBD1 (6 bases). The CDR3 covers 15 residues. V was shortened by 6 bases and J by 0 bases, with 14 bases between the two germline ends. Germline V CDR1 and CDR2: PRHDT, FYEKMQ (reference sequence). CDR3 region: CASRYRGGVNTEAFF. In DNA form, the CDR3 reads TGTGCCAGCAGATATCGAGGGGGGGTGAACACTGAAGCTTTCTTT.

The rearrangement joins TRBV4-1 to TRBJ1-1; no reliable D call. V lost 4 bases and J lost 1, with 13 bases in between. This CDR3 has 15 amino acids. Germline lookup yields CDR1 MGHRA and CDR2 YSYEKL. This chain's CDR3 is CASSPSSNPNTEAFF. The CDR3 DNA is TGCGCCAGCAGCCCTTCAAGTAACCCGAACACTGAAGCTTTCTTT.

V is TRBV5-5 and J is TRBJ2-7; D unresolved. Trimming cost V 1 base and J 1 base, with 6 bases left between them. In germline, CDR1 is SGHKS, CDR2 YYEKEE (reference sequence). The CDR3 contains 13 residues. This chain's CDR3 is CASSLRLSYEQYF. Written as DNA, the CDR3 is TGTGCCAGCAGCTTGCGGCTTTCCTACGAGCAGTACTTC.

Note on this clone: With only one base between it and a far larger clone, this is likely a read error. Other nucleotide sequences in the sample specify the same CDR3. The CDR3 bases are TGTGCCAGCAGCCAAGAGGACAGGGCTGGAAACACCATATATTTT. Its translation is CASSQEDRAGNTIYF. V usage is TRBV4-2 and J usage is TRBJ1-3; 8 bases match TRBD1. The V gene end was trimmed by 0 bases and the J gene end by 2 bases; junction bases not matched to a gene: 0. The CDR3 consists of 15 residues. The germline gives CDR1 LGHNA, CDR2 YNFKEQ.